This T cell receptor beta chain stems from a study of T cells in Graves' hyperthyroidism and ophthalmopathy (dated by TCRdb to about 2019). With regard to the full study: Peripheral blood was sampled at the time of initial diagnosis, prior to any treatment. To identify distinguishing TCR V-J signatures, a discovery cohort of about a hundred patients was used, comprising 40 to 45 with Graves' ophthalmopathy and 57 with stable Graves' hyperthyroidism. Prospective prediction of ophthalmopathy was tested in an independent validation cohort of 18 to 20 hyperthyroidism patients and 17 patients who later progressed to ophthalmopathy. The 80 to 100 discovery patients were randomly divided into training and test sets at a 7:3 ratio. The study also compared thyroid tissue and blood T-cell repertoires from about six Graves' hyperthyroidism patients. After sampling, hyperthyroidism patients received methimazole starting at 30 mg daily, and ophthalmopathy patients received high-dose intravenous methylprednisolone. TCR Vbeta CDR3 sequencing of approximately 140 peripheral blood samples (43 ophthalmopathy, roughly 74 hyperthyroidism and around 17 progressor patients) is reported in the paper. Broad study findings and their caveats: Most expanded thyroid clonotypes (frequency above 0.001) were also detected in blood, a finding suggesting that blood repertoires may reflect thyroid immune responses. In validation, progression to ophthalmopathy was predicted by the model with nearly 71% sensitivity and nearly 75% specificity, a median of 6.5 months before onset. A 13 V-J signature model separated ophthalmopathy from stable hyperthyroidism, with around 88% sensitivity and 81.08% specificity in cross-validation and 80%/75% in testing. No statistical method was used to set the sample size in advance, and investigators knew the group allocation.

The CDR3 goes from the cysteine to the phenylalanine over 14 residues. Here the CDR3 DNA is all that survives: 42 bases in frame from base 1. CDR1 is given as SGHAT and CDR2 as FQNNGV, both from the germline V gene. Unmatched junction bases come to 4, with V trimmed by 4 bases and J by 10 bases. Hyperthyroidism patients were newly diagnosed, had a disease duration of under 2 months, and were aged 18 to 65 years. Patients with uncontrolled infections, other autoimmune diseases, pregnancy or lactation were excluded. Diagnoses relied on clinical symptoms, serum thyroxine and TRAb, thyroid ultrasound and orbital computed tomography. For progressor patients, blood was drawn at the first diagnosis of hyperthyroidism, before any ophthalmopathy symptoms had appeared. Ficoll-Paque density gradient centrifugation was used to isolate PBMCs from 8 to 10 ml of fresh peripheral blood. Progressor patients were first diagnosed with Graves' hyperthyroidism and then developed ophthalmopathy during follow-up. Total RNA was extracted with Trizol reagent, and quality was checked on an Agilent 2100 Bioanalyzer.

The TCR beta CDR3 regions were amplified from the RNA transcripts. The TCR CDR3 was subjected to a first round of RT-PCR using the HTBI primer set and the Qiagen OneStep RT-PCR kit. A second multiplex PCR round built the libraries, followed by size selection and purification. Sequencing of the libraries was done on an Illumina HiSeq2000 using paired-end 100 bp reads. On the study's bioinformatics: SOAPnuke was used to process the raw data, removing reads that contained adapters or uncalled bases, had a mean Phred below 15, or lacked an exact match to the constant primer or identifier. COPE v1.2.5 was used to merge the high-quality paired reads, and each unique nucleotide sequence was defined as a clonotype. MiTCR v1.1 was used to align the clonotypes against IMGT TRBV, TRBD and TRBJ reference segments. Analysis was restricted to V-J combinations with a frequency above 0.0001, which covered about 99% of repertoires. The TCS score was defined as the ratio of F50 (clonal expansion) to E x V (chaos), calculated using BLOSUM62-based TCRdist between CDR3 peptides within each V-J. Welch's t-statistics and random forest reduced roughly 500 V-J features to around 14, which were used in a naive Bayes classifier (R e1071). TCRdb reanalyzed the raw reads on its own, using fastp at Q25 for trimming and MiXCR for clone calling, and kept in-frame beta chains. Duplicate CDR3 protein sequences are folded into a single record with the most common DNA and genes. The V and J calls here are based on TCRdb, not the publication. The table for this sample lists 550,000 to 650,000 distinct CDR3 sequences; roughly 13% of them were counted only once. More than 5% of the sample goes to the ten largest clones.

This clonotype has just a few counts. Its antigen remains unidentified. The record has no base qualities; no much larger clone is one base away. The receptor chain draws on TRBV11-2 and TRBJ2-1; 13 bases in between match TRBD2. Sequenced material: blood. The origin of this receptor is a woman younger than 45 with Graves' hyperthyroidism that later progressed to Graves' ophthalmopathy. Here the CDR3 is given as CASSSWTSGGEQFF. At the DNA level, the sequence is TGTGCCAGCAGCTCTTGGACTAGCGGGGGCGAGCAGTTCTTC.